This TCR beta chain was recovered during a study of T cell responses to AZD1222 COVID-19 vaccine. Points from the study as a whole: Unmutated variant regions are reportedly targeted by nearly half of spike-specific TCRs.

Concerning this clone: Its antigen is not known. This same CDR3 is encoded by further DNA sequences in the sample.

This table comes from immunoSEQ multiplex PCR, and its TCRdb copy is limited to in-frame clones, with some not included. The table includes roughly 62,000 clones, approximately 80% detected once. This CDR3 comprises 13 residues. Trimming shortened V by 1 base and J by 3 bases, and 7 bases separated the two germline ends. Germline V gene lookup returns CDR1 LGHDT and CDR2 YNNKEL (reference sequence). The origin of this receptor is an adult in good health. The material sequenced was peripheral blood, taken on day 0 of AZD1222 vaccination. This chain joins TRBV3-1 (or the pseudogene TRBV3-2) and TRBJ2-7; tentative D call: TRBD1 (6 bases). CDR3 region: CASSQGGGYEQYF. CDR3 bases: TGTGCCAGCAGCCAAGGAGGGGGCTACGAGCAGTACTTC.